This T cell receptor beta chain derives from a study of blood T cells in healthy people across ages. Study-level points and caveats: It was the long-lived donors that had more naive CD4+ cells and higher diversity than aged donors. Age brought a roughly linear fall in TCR beta diversity measured per million T cells.

In its sample, this clonotype was seen many times. Its target is unknown. The amount of total RNA extracted per sample was at least 5.5 micrograms. Combining a sample-barcoded 5' primer with a J-beta primer mix, a second PCR ran for roughly 7 to 12 cycles. All cDNA molecules were each tagged by a template-switch adaptor with 12 random nucleotides. TCRdb ran MiXCR on the 5' RACE reads and lists one entry per CDR3 protein. The repertoire holds hundreds of thousands of distinct CDR3 sequences, with less than 35% as singletons. Trimming cost V 5 bases and J 1 base, with 11 bases left between them. This CDR3 has 14 residues. Germline loops: CDR1 MNHNS, CDR2 SASEGT.

The TCR originated in a woman at least 80 years old in good health. Sequenced material: blood. The V and J genes are TRBV6-1 and TRBJ2-5; D perhaps matches TRBD1 (6 bases). CDR3: CASSKTGFQETQYF. CDR3 nucleotide sequence: TGTGCCAGCAGTAAGACAGGTTTCCAAGAGACCCAGTACTTC.